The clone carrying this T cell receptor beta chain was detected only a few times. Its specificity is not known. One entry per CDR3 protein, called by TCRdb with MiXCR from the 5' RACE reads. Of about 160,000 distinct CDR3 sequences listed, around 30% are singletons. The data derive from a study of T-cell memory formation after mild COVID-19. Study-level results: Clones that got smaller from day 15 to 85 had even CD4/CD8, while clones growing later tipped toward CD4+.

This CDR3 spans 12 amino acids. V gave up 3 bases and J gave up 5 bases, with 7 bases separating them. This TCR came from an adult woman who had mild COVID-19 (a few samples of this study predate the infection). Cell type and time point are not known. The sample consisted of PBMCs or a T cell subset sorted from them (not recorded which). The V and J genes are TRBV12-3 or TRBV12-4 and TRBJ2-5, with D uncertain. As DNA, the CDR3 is TGTGCCAGCAGTTTGCTGCGGGAGACCCAGTACTTC. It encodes CASSLLRETQYF.